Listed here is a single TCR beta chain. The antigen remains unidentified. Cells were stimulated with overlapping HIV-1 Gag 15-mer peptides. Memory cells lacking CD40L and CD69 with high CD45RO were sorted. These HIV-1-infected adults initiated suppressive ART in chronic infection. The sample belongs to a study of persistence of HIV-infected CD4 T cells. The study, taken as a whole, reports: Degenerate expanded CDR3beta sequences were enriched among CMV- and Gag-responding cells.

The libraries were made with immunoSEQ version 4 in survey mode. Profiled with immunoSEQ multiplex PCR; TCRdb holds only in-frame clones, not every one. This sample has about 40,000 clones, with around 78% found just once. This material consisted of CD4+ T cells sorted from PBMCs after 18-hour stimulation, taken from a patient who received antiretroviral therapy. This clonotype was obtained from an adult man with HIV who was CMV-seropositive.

The CDR3 DNA reads TGTGCCAGTAGTATAGAGCCGCCGGGGAACACCGGGGAGCTGTTTTTT. This gives the protein CASSIEPPGNTGELFF. This chain joins TRBV19 and TRBJ2-2, with D unresolved. The germline gives CDR1 LNHDA, CDR2 SQIVND (reference sequence). The CDR3 is 16 residues long. The V end lost 0 bases, the J end lost 1 base, and 9 bases lay between the germline ends.